The text below deals with one T cell receptor beta chain. The target of this receptor is not known. No base quality values were provided; no much bigger clone lies one nucleotide off. These data originate in a study of OX40 agonist ivuxolimab in advanced cancers. About the full investigation: Ivuxolimab was a fully human IgG2 agonistic monoclonal antibody targeting the costimulatory receptor OX40 (CD134). Patients were allowed to have had prior anti-PD-1, anti-PD-L1 or anti-CTLA-4 therapy, and approximately 40% of the dose-escalation patients had been treated with checkpoint inhibitors. The paper describes the monotherapy dose-escalation part (N = 52 patients) of the phase I trial of ivuxolimab. Among the roughly 50 dose-escalation patients, about 19 had hepatocellular carcinoma, roughly 15 melanoma, 9 renal cell carcinoma and 9 head and neck cancer. Intravenous ivuxolimab was administered to patients every 2 weeks at six dose levels: 0.01, 0.1, 0.3, 1.5, 3 and 10 mg/kg. Peripheral TCRbeta sequencing aimed to test whether ivuxolimab altered TCR sequence diversity and caused clonal T-cell expansion. Three dose-escalation patients achieved partial responses, one with hepatocellular carcinoma and two with cutaneous melanoma. In the dose-escalation cohort, 82.7% of patients were male, and the mean age was 60 years with a range of about 20 to 79.

The paper's findings and limits, for the study overall: Low levels of normalized T-cell clonal expansion were also seen in some patients who did not respond. At doses from 0.1 to 3.0 mg/kg, clonal expansion was seen in both CD4+ and CD8+ blood T cells between baseline and week 6. On average, CD8+ T cells showed more expanded clones than CD4+ T cells after ivuxolimab. Partial responders in the 0.1-3.0 mg/kg groups had among the lowest normalized peripheral clonal expansion, especially among CD8+ T cells. Which antigens the clonally expanded peripheral T cells were specific for was not determined.

Genomic DNA was isolated from the sorted cells so that the TCRbeta CDR3 region could be sequenced. The immunoSEQ Assay was used for sequencing of TCRbeta CDR3 regions. The immuneACCESS repertoire file appears here via TCRdb, limited to in-frame rearrangements. These files lack a portion of the clones; in checked studies, under half of the deficit traces to unresolved V genes, and the cause of the others is not known. The table for this sample lists 65,000 to 90,000 clones; about 89% of them were counted only once. The ten largest clones add up to roughly 8.9% of the sample. Trimming accounts for 4 bases at V and 0 bases at J, while the number of junction bases matched to no gene is 4. CDR1 is given as SGDLS and CDR2 as YYNGEE, both from the germline V gene. The CDR3 starts with the cysteine, ends with the phenylalanine, and has 15 residues. Only the CDR3 DNA is retained, 45 bases long and in frame from the first base.

Patients with a history of autoimmune disease or receiving systemic immunosuppression were excluded from the trial. Peripheral blood for TCR sequencing was drawn from every dose cohort at baseline, at cycle 4 day 1 and at cycle 7 day 1. Samples came from an open-label, multicenter, first-in-human phase I dose-escalation trial of ivuxolimab. The trial enrolled adults with locally advanced or metastatic head and neck squamous cell, hepatocellular, melanoma or renal cell carcinoma. CD4+ and CD8+ T cells were sorted separately from peripheral blood before TCR sequencing. The receptor was derived from an adult with an advanced solid tumor such as melanoma, head and neck, liver or kidney cancer. This chain joins TRBV9 to TRBJ2-7; TRBD1 matches 10 bases in the middle. Specimen: CD4+ or CD8+ T cells sorted from blood, collected in a trial of the OX40 agonist ivuxolimab. At the DNA level, the sequence is TGTGCCAGCAGCCAGGACAGGGGGATCTCCTACGAGCAGTACTTC. Translated, this gives CASSQDRGISYEQYF.